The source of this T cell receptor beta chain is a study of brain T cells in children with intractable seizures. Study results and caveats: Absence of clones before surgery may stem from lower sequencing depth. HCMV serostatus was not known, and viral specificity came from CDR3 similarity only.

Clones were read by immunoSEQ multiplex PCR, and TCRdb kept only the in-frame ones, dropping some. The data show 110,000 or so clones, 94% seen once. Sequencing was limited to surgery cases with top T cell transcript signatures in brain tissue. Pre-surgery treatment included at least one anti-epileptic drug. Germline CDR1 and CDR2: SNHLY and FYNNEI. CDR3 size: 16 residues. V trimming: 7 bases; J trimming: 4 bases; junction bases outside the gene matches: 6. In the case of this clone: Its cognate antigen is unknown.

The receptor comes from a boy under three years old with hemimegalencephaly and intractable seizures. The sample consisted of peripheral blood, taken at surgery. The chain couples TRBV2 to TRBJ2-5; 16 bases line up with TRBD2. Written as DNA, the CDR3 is TGTGCCAGCACCGGGACTAGCGGGAGGGCCTCAGAGACCCAGTACTTC. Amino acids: CASTGTSGRASETQYF. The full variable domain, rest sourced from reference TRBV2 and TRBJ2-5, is EPEVTQTPSHQVTQMGQEVILRCVPISNHLYFYWYRQILGQKVEFLVSFYNNEISEKSEIFDDQFSVERPDGSNFTLKIRSTKLEDSAMYFCASTGTSGRASETQYFGPGTRLLVL.